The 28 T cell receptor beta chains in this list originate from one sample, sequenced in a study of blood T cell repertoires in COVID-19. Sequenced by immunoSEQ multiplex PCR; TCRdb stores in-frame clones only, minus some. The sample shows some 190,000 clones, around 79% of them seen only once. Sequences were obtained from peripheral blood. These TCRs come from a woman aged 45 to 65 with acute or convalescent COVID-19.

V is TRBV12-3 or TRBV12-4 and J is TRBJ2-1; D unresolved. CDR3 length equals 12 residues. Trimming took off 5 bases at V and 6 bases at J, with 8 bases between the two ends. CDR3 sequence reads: CASSRESNEQFF. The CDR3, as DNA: TGTGCCAGCAGTAGAGAGTCCAATGAGCAGTTCTTC.

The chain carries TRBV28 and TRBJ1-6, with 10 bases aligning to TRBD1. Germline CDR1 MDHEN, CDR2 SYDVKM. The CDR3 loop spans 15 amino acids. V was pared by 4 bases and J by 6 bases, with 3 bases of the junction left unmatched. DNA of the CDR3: TGTGCCAGCAGTTGGACAGGGGGTCTTAATTCACCCCTCCACTTT. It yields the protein CASSWTGGLNSPLHF. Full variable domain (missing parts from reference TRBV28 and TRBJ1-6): DVKVTQSSRYLVKRTGEKVFLECVQDMDHENMFWYRQDPGLGLRLIYFSYDVKMKEKGDIPEGYSVSREKKERFSLILESASTNQTSMYLCASSWTGGLNSPLHFGNGTRLTVT.

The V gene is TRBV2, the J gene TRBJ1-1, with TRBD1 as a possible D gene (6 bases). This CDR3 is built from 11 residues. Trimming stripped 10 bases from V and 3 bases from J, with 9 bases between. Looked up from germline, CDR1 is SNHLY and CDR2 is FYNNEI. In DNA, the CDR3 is TGTGCCAAACAGGGCCACACTGAAGCTTTCTTT. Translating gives CAKQGHTEAFF.

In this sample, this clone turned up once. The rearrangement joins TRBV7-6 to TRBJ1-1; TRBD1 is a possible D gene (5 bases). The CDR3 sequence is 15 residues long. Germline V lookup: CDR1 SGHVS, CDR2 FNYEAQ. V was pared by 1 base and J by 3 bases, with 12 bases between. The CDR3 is CASSLEAGKHTEAFF. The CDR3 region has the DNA TGTGCCAGCAGCTTAGAGGCAGGGAAACACACTGAAGCTTTCTTT.

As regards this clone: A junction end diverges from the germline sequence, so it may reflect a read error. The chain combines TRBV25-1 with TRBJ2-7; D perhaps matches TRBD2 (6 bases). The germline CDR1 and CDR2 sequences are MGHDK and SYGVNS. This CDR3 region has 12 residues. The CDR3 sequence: CASSEWAGKRNF. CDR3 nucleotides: TGTGCCAGCAGTGAATGGGCGGGGAAAAGGAACTTC.

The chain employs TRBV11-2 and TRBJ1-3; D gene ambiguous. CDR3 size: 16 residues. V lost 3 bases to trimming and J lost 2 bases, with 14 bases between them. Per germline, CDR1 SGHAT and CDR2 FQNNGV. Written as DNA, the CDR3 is TGTGCCAGCAGCTTTAGTGTGCAGGTCCCTGGAAACACCATATATTTT. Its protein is CASSFSVQVPGNTIYF.

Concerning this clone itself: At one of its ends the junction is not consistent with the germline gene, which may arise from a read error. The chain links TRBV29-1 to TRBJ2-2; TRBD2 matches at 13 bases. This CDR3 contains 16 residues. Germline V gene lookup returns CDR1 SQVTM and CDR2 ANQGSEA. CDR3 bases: TGCAGCGTTCTTAAGGGGACTAGCGGGGCATCCGGGAAGCTGTTTTTT. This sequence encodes CSVLKGTSGASGKLFF.

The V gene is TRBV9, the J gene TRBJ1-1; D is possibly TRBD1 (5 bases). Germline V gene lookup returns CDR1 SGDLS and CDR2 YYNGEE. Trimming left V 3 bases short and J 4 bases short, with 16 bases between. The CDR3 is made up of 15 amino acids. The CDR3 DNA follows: TGTGCCAGCAGCGAGTGGGGGTCGGGGGTCACTGAAGCTTTCTTT. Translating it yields CASSEWGSGVTEAFF.

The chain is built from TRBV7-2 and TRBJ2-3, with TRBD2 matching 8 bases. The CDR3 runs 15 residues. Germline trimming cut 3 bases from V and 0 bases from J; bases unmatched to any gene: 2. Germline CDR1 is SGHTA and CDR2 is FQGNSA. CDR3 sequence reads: CASSFGGGSTDTQYF. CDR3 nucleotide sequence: TGTGCCAGCAGCTTCGGCGGGGGGAGCACAGATACGCAGTATTTT.

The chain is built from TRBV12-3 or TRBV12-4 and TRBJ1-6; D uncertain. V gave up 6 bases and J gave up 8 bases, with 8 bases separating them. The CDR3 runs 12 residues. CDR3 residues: CASRVDYSPLHF. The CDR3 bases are TGTGCCAGCAGGGTGGACTATTCACCCCTCCACTTT.

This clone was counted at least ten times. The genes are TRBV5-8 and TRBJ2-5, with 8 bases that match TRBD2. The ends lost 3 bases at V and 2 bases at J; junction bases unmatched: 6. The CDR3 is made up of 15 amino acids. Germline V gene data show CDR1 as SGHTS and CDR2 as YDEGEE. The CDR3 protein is CASSSGLAGQETQYF. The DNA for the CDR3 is TGTGCCAGCAGCTCCGGACTAGCCGGTCAAGAGACCCAGTACTTC.

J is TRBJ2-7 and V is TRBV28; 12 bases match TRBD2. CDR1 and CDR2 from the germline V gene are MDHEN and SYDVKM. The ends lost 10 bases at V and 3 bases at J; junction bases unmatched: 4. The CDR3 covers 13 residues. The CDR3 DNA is TGTGCCACGACTAGCGGGAGAATCTACGAGCAGTACTTC. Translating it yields CATTSGRIYEQYF. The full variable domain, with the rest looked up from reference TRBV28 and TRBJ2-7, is DVKVTQSSRYLVKRTGEKVFLECVQDMDHENMFWYRQDPGLGLRLIYFSYDVKMKEKGDIPEGYSVSREKKERFSLILESASTNQTSMYLCATTSGRIYEQYFGPGTRLTVT.

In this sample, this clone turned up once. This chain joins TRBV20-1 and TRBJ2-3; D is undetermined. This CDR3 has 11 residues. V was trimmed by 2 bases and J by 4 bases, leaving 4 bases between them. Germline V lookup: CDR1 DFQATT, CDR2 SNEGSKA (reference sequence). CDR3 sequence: CSARYSDTQYF. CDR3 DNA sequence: TGCAGTGCTAGATACTCAGATACGCAGTATTTT.

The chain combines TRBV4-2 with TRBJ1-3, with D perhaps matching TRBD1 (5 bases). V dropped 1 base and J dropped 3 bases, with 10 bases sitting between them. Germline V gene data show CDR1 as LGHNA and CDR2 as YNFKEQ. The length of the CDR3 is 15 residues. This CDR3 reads CASSQVGGFGNTIYF. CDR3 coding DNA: TGTGCCAGCAGCCAAGTGGGGGGTTTTGGAAACACCATATATTTT.

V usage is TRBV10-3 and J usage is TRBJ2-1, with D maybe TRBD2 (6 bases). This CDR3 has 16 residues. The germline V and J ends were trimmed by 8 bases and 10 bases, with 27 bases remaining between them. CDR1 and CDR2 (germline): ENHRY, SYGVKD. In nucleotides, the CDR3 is TGTGCCATCCGGGACTCCCAACCCAAGAATACGTCAGAGCAGTTCTTC. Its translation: CAIRDSQPKNTSEQFF.

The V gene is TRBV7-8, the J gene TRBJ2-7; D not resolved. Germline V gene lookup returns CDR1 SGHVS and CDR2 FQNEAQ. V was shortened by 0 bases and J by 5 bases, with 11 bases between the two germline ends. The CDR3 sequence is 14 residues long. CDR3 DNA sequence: TGTGCCAGCAGCTTAGCAGAGTCGCGCAACGAGCAGTACTTC. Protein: CASSLAESRNEQYF.

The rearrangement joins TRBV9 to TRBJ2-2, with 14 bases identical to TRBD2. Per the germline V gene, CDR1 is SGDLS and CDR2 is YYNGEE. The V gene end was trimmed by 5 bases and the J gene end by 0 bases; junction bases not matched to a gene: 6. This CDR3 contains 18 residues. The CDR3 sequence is CASSSGLAGVTNTGELFF. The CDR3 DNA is TGTGCCAGCAGTTCGGGACTAGCGGGAGTAACGAACACCGGGGAGCTGTTTTTT.

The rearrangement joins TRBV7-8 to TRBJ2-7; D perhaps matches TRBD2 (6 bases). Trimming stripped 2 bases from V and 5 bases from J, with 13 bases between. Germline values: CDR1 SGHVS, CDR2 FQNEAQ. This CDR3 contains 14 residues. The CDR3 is CASSLRGRIDEQYF. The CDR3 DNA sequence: TGTGCCAGCAGCTTACGGGGGAGGATTGACGAGCAGTACTTC. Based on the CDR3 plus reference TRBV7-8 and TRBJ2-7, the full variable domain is GAGVSQSPRYKVAKRGQDVALRCDPISGHVSLFWYQQALGQGPEFLTYFQNEAQLDKSGLPSDRFFAERPEGSVSTLKIQRTQQEDSAVYLCASSLRGRIDEQYFGPGTRLTVT.

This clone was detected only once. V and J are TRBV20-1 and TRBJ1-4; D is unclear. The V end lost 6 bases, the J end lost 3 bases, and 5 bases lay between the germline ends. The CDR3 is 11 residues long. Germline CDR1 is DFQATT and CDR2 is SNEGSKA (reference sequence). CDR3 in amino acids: CSAGPNEKLFF. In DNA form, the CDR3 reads TGCAGTGCGGGCCCTAATGAAAAACTGTTTTTT.

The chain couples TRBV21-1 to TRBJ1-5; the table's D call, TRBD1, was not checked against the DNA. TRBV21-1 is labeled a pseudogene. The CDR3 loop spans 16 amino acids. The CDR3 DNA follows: TGTGCCAGCAGCAAAAGCTCTTCAGGGGACAATCGGCCCCAGCATTTT. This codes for CASSKSSSGDNRPQHF.

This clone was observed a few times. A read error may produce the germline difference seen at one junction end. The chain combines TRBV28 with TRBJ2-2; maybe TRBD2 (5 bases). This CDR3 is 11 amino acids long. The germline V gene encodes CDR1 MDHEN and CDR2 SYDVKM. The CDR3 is CASRSPGKLFF. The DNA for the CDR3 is TGTGCCAGCAGGTCTCCCGGGAAGCTGTTTTTT.

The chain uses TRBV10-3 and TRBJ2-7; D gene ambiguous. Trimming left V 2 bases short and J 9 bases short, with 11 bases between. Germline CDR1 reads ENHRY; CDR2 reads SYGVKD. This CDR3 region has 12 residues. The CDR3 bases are TGTGCCATCAGTGAGCGTCAGGTCGGGCAGTACTTC. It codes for CAISERQVGQYF.

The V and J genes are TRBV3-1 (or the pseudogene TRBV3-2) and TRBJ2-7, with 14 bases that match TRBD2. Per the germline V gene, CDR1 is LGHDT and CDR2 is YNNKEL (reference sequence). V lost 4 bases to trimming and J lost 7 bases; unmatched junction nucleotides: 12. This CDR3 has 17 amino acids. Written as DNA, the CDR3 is TGTGCCAGCAGCCTCTACCACGGGACTAGCGGGAGCTGGGAGCAGTACTTC. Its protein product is CASSLYHGTSGSWEQYF.

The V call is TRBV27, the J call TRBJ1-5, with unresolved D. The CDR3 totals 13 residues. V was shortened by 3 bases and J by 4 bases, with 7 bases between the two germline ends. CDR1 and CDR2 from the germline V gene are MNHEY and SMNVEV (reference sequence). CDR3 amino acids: CASSLRQNQPQHF. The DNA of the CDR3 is TGTGCCAGCAGTTTGAGGCAAAATCAGCCCCAGCATTTT.

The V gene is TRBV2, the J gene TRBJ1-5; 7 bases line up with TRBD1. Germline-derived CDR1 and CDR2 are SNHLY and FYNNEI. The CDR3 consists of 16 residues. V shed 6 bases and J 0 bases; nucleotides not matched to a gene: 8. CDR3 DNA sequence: TGTGCCAGCAGCTCCGGGACAGATTATAGCAATCAGCCCCAGCATTTT. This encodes CASSSGTDYSNQPQHF. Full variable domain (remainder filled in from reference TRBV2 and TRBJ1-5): EPEVTQTPSHQVTQMGQEVILRCVPISNHLYFYWYRQILGQKVEFLVSFYNNEISEKSEIFDDQFSVERPDGSNFTLKIRSTKLEDSAMYFCASSSGTDYSNQPQHFGDGTRLSIL.

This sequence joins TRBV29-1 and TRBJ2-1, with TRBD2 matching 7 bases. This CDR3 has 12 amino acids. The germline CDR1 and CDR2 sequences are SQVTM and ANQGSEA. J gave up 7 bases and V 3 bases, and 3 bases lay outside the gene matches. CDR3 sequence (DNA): TGCAGCGTTGAGGGACTAAAGAATGAGCAGTTCTTC. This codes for CSVEGLKNEQFF.

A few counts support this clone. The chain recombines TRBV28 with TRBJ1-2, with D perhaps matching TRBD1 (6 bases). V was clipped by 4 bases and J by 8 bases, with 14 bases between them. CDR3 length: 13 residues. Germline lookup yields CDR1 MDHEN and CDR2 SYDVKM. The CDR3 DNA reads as TGTGCCAGCAGTTCCCCGCAGGGGAAGGGCTACACCTTC. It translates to CASSSPQGKGYTF.

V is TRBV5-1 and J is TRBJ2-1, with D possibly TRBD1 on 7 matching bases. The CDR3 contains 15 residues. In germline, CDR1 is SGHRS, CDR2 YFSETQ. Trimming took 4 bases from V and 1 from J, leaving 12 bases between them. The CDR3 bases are TGCGCCAGCAGCCCGCAGGGGGGATCCTACAATGAGCAGTTCTTC. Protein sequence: CASSPQGGSYNEQFF.